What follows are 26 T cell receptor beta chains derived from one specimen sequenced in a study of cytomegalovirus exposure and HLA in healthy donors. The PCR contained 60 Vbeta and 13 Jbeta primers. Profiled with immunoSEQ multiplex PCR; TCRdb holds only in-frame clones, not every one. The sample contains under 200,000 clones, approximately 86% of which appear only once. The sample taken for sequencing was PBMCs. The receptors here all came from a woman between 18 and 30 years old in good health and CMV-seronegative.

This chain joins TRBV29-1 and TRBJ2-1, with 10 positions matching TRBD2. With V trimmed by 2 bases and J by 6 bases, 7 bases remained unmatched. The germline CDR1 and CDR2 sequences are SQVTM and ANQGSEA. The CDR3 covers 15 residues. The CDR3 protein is CSVEMLAGVGNEQFF. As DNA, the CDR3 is TGCAGCGTTGAAATGCTAGCGGGAGTTGGCAATGAGCAGTTCTTC.

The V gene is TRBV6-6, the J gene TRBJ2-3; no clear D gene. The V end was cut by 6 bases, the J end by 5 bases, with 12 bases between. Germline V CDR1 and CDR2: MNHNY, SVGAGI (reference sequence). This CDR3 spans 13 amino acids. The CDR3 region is CASSLLSGDTQYF. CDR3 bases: TGTGCCAGCAGCCTACTGAGTGGAGATACGCAGTATTTT.

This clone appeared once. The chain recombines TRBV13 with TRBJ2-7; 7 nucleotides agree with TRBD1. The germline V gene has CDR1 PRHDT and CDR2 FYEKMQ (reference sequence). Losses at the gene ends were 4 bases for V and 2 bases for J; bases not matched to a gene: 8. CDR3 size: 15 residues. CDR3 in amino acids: CASSSVGTATYEQYF. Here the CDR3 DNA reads TGTGCCAGCAGCTCCGTGGGGACAGCTACCTACGAGCAGTACTTC.

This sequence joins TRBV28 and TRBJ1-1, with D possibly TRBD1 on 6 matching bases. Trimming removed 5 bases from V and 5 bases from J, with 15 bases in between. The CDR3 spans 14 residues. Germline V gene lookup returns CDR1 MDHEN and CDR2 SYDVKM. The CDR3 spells CASSTRGGRTEAFF. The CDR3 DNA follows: TGTGCCAGCAGTACCAGGGGAGGGAGGACTGAAGCTTTCTTT.

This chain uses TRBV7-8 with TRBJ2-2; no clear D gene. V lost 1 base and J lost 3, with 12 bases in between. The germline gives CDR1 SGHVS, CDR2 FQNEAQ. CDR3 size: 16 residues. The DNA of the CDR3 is TGTGCCAGCAGCTTAGAGGTGGCAGGCTACACCGGGGAGCTGTTTTTT. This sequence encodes CASSLEVAGYTGELFF.

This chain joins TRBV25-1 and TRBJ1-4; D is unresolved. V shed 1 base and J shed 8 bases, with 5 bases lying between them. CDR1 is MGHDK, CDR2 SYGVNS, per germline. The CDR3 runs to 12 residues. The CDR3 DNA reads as TGTGCCAGCAGTGAATCCCCAGAAAAACTGTTTTTT. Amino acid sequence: CASSESPEKLFF. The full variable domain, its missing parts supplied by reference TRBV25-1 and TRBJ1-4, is EADIYQTPRYLVIGTGKKITLECSQTMGHDKMYWYQQDPGMELHLIHYSYGVNSTEKGDLSSESTVSRIRTEHFPLTLESARPSHTSQYLCASSESPEKLFFGSGTQLSVL.

Written as DNA, the CDR3 is TGCGCCAGCAGCCAAAATGTTGGGACAAGCTATGGCTACACCTTC. Residues: CASSQNVGTSYGYTF. The genes are TRBV5-1 and TRBJ1-2, with TRBD1 as a possible D gene (6 bases). The V gene lost 4 bases and the J gene lost 4 bases, with 17 bases spanning the gap. Germline V gives CDR1 SGHRS, CDR2 YFSETQ. The CDR3 is 15 amino acids.

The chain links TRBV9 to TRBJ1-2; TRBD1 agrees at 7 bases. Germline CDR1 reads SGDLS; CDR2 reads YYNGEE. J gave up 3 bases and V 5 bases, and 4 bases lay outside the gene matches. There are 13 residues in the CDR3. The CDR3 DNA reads TGTGCCAGCAGTCCGGGACAGTACTATGGCTACACCTTC. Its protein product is CASSPGQYYGYTF.

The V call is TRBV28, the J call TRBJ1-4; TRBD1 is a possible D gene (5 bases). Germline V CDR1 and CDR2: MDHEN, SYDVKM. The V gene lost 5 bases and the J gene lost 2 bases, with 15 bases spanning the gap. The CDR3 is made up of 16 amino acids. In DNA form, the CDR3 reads TGTGCCAGCAGTACGCCCCGGGCAGGGACTAATGAAAAACTGTTTTTT. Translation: CASSTPRAGTNEKLFF.

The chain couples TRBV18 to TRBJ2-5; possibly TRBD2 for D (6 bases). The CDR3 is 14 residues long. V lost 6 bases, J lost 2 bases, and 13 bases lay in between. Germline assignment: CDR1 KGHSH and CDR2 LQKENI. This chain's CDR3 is CASSPGDFQETQYF. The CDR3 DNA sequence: TGTGCCAGCTCCCCGGGGGACTTTCAAGAGACCCAGTACTTC.

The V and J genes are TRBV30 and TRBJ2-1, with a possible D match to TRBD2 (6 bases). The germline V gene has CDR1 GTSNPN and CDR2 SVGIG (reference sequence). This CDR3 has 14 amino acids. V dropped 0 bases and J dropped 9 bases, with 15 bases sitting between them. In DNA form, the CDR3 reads TGTGCCTGGAGTGTATCTCGCAGTAGCGGTGAGCAGTTCTTC. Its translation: CAWSVSRSSGEQFF.

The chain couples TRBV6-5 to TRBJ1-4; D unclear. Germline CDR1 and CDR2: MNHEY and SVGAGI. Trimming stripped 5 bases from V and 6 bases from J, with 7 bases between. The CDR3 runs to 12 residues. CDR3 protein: CASSDTYEKLFF. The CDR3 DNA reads TGTGCCAGCAGTGACACGTATGAAAAACTGTTTTTT.

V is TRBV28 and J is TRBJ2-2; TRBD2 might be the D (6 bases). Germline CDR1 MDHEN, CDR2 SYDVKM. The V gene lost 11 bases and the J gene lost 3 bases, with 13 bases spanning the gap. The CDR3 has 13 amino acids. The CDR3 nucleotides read TGTGCCGGGGCGGGGCATGACACCGGGGAGCTGTTTTTT. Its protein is CAGAGHDTGELFF.

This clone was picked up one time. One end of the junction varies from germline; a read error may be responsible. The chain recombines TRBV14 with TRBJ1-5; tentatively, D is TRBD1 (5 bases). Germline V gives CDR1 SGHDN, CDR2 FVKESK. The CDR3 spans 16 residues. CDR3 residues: CASSQDTTGMGQPQHF. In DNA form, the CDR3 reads TGTGCCAGCAGTCAAGATACAACAGGCATGGGTCAGCCCCAGCATTTT.

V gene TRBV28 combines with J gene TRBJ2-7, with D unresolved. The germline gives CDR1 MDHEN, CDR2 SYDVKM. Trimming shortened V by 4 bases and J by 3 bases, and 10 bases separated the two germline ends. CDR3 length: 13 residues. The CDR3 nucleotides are TGTGCCAGCAGTTGGGCAAATATCTACGAGCAGTACTTC. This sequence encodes CASSWANIYEQYF. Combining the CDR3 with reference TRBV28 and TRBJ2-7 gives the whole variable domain DVKVTQSSRYLVKRTGEKVFLECVQDMDHENMFWYRQDPGLGLRLIYFSYDVKMKEKGDIPEGYSVSREKKERFSLILESASTNQTSMYLCASSWANIYEQYFGPGTRLTVT.

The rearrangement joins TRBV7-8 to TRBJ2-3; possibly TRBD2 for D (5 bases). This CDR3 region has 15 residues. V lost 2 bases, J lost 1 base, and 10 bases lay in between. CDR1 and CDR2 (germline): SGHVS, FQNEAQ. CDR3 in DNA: TGTGCCAGCAGCTTAAGGAGGCAGGGCACAGATACGCAGTATTTT. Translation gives CASSLRRQGTDTQYF.

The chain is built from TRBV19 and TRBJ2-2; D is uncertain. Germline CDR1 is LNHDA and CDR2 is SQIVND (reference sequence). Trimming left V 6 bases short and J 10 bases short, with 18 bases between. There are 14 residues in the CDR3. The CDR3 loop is CASSQLSGQSELFF. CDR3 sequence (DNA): TGTGCCAGTAGCCAACTCTCGGGTCAATCGGAGCTGTTTTTT.

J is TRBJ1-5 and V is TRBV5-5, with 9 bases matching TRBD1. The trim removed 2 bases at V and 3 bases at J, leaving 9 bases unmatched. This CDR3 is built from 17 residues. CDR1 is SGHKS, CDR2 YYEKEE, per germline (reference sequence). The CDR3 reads CASSLVGTGGVNQPQHF. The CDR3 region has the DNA TGTGCCAGCAGCTTAGTTGGAACAGGGGGCGTCAATCAGCCCCAGCATTTT.

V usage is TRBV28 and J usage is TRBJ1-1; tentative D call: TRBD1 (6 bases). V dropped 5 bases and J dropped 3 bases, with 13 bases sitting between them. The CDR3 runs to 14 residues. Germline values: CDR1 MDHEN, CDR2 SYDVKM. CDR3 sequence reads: CASSQDRIYTEAFF. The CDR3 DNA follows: TGTGCCAGCAGTCAGGACAGAATTTACACTGAAGCTTTCTTT.

The CDR3 protein is CASSLFGHPNTEAFF. The CDR3 DNA reads as TGTGCCAGCAGTTTATTCGGACACCCGAACACTGAAGCTTTCTTT. The chain links TRBV28 to TRBJ1-1, with D possibly being TRBD1 (5 bases). Deletions cut 1 base from V and 1 base from J, with 10 bases between. Germline V gene sequence: CDR1 MDHEN, CDR2 SYDVKM. The CDR3 loop spans 15 amino acids.

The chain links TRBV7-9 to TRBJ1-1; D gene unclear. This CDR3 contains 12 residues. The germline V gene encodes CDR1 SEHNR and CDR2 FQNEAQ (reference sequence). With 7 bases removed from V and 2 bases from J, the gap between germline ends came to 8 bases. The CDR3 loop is CASMGLNTEAFF. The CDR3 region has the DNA TGTGCCAGCATGGGCCTTAACACTGAAGCTTTCTTT. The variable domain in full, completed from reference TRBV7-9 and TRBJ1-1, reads DTGVSQNPRHKITKRGQNVTFRCDPISEHNRLYWYRQTLGQGPEFLTYFQNEAQLEKSRLLSDRFSAERPKGSFSTLEIQRTEQGDSAMYLCASMGLNTEAFFGQGTRLTVV.

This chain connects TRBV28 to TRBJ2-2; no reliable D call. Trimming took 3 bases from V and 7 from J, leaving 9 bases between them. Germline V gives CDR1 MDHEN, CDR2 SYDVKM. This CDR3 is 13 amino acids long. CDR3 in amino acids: CASSLGRIGELFF. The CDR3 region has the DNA TGTGCCAGCAGTTTGGGCAGAATCGGGGAGCTGTTTTTT.

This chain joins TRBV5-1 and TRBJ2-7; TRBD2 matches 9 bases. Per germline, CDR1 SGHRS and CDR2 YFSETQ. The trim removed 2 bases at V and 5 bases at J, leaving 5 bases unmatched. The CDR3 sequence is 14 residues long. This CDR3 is CASSLRLAVDEQYF. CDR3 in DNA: TGCGCCAGCAGCTTAAGACTAGCGGTCGACGAGCAGTACTTC.

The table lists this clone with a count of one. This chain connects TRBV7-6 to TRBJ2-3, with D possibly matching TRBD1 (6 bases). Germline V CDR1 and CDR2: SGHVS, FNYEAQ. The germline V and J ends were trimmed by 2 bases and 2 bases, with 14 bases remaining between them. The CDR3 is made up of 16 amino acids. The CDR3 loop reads CASSLLLTGLTDTQYF. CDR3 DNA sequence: TGTGCCAGCAGCTTACTTCTTACAGGGCTCACAGATACGCAGTATTTT. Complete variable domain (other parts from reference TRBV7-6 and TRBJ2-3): GAGVSQSPRYKVTKRGQDVALRCDPISGHVSLYWYRQALGQGPEFLTYFNYEAQQDKSGLPNDRFSAERPEGSISTLTIQRTEQRDSAMYRCASSLLLTGLTDTQYFGPGTRLTVL.

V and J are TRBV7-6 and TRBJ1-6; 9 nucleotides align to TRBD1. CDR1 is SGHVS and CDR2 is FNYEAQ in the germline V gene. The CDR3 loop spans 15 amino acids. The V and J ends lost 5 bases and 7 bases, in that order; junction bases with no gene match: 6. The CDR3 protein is CASSLRTGENSPLHF. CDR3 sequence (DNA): TGTGCCAGCAGCCTTCGGACAGGGGAGAATTCACCCCTCCACTTT.

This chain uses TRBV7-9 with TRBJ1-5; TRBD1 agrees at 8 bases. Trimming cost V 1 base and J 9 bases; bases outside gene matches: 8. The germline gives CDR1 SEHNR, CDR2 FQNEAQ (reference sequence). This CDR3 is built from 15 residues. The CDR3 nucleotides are TGTGCCAGCAGCTTAGAGGCTGGCGGACAGGGGCCCCAGCATTTT. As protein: CASSLEAGGQGPQHF.